This T cell receptor (beta chain) is drawn from a study of graft-versus-host responses after intestinal transplantation. About this clone itself: Its antigen is as yet unknown.

Clones were sequenced by immunoSEQ multiplex PCR, and TCRdb holds only the in-frame ones, with some missing. The sample includes some 86,000 clones, about 87% of them seen just once. The CDR3 covers 13 residues. The germline gives CDR1 SGHRS, CDR2 YFSETQ. V dropped 5 bases and J dropped 3 bases, with 10 bases sitting between them. The input for sequencing was unstimulated CD4+ T cells sorted from spleen or lymph node cells, taken before transplant. This TCR derives from a human donor who was the organ donor for an intestinal transplant. The chain joins TRBV5-1 to TRBJ2-3; tentative D call: TRBD2 (6 bases). Written as DNA, the CDR3 is TGCGCCAGCAGGCTAGCGCCTACAGATACGCAGTATTTT. The encoded protein is CASRLAPTDTQYF.